A single sample is the source of the 25 T cell receptor beta chains below, sequenced in a study of blood T cell repertoires in COVID-19. Here immunoSEQ multiplex PCR was the method, and the copy in TCRdb shows in-frame clones only, minus some. This sample has 200,000 to 300,000 clones, with 87% found just once. Sequenced input: peripheral blood. These TCRs come from a woman in her thirties or forties who had recovered from COVID-19.

This chain joins TRBV9 and TRBJ2-5; 11 bases map to TRBD2. Germline V gene lookup returns CDR1 SGDLS and CDR2 YYNGEE. The CDR3 is 15 amino acids. V was pared by 4 bases and J by 4 bases, with 6 bases of the junction left unmatched. The CDR3 nucleotides read TGTGCCAGCAGCCCCCGACTAGCGGGGCGAGAGACCCAGTACTTC. Translated: CASSPRLAGRETQYF.

This chain links TRBV3-1 (or the pseudogene TRBV3-2) with TRBJ1-2; D gene ambiguous. CDR1 and CDR2 (germline): LGHDT, YNNKEL (reference sequence). CDR3 length: 13 amino acids. Trimming pared 0 bases from V and 6 bases from J, leaving 8 bases between. CDR3 sequence reads: CASSQDVTDGYTF. CDR3 bases: TGTGCCAGCAGCCAAGATGTCACAGATGGCTACACCTTC.

This clone has just one count. The gene calls are TRBV24-1 and TRBJ2-7, with TRBD1 matching 9 bases. After removal of 4 bases from V and 4 bases from J, the junction contained 7 bases not matched to a gene. The CDR3 contains 15 residues. Germline CDR1 is KGHDR and CDR2 is SFDVKD. The chain's CDR3 is CATSELTGGRYEQYF. The CDR3 DNA reads TGTGCCACCAGTGAGCTTACAGGGGGCAGGTACGAGCAGTACTTC.

A few counts support this clone. The rearrangement uses TRBV5-4 and TRBJ2-1, with 9 bases identical to TRBD2. The CDR3 consists of 15 residues. CDR1 SGHNT and CDR2 YYREEE come from the germline V gene (reference sequence). Trimming took 1 base from V and 4 from J; bases not matched to a gene: 3. CDR3 sequence (DNA): TGTGCCAGCAGCTTGAAGACTAGCGGTTACAATGAGCAGTTCTTC. This sequence encodes CASSLKTSGYNEQFF.

This clone appeared once. One end of the junction is discordant with germline, which a read error may explain. The V call is TRBV2, the J call TRBJ1-2, with 10 bases identical to TRBD1. Germline V CDR1 and CDR2: SNHLY, FYNNEI. This CDR3 is 12 amino acids long. CDR3 in DNA: TGTGCCAGCAGTGTCCGACAGGGGGCTAACCGCTTC. It translates to CASSVRQGANRF.

The rearrangement uses TRBV19 and TRBJ1-4; no firm D call. This CDR3 is built from 15 residues. V was trimmed by 5 bases and J by 5 bases, leaving 15 bases between them. The germline CDR1 and CDR2 sequences are LNHDA and SQIVND (reference sequence). The CDR3 DNA follows: TGTGCCAGTAGTGTCTCGAGGGTCCAGAATGAAAAACTGTTTTTT. Its translation is CASSVSRVQNEKLFF.

The rearrangement joins TRBV29-1 to TRBJ2-3; 10 nucleotides align to TRBD1. Germline trimming cut 7 bases from V and 6 bases from J; bases unmatched to any gene: 10. Germline CDR1 is SQVTM and CDR2 is ANQGSEA. The length of the CDR3 is 14 residues. The CDR3 region has the DNA TGCAGCGCCAGGGACAGGGGCCTGTTGGATACGCAGTATTTT. Translation gives CSARDRGLLDTQYF.

The chain is built from TRBV6-5 and TRBJ1-1; unclear D gene. Trimming cost V 4 bases and J 7 bases, with 16 bases left between them. Germline assignment: CDR1 MNHEY and CDR2 SVGAGI. The CDR3 covers 14 residues. The CDR3 spells CASSWATDKFEAFF. DNA of the CDR3: TGTGCCAGCAGTTGGGCCACCGACAAGTTTGAAGCTTTCTTT.

The rearrangement links TRBV4-3 to TRBJ1-1, with TRBD1 matching over 11 bases. Germline lookup yields CDR1 LGHNA and CDR2 YSLEER. Trimming took 3 bases from V and 4 from J; bases not matched to a gene: 13. The CDR3 covers 18 residues. CDR3 residues: CASSQVYGTGGFGTEAFF. CDR3 DNA: TGCGCCAGCAGCCAGGTCTATGGGACAGGGGGTTTCGGCACTGAAGCTTTCTTT.

This clone was seen only once. The chain joins TRBV13 to TRBJ1-2, with 8 bases matching TRBD1. The length of the CDR3 is 15 residues. V lost 4 bases to trimming and J lost 3 bases; unmatched junction nucleotides: 7. CDR1 is PRHDT, CDR2 FYEKMQ, per germline (reference sequence). CDR3 region: CASSSATGADYGYTF. The CDR3 nucleotides are TGTGCCAGCAGCTCCGCGACAGGGGCGGACTATGGCTACACCTTC. Combining the CDR3 with reference TRBV13 and TRBJ1-2 gives the whole variable domain AAGVIQSPRHLIKEKRETATLKCYPIPRHDTVYWYQQGPGQDPQFLISFYEKMQSDKGSIPDRFSAQQFSDYHSELNMSSLELGDSALYFCASSSATGADYGYTFGSGTRLTVV.

This chain connects TRBV9 to TRBJ2-7; 8 nucleotides agree with TRBD1. The length of the CDR3 is 15 residues. Germline V CDR1 and CDR2: SGDLS, YYNGEE. The V segment lost 3 bases and the J segment 5 bases; nucleotides outside the gene matches: 10. The CDR3 nucleotides read TGTGCCAGCAGCGACCAATTGGACAGGGAGCACGAGCAGTACTTC. This encodes CASSDQLDREHEQYF.

The V gene is TRBV5-6, the J gene TRBJ2-7, with unresolved D. Germline assignment: CDR1 SGHDT and CDR2 YYEEEE. V dropped 3 bases and J dropped 6 bases, with 10 bases sitting between them. CDR3 size: 12 residues. The CDR3 nucleotides are TGTGCCAGCAGCTGGCAGTGGGCCGAGCAGTACTTC. Its translation is CASSWQWAEQYF.

V gene TRBV9 combines with J gene TRBJ1-2; D gene uncertain. The V and J ends lost 3 bases and 8 bases respectively, with 11 bases between them. CDR1 SGDLS and CDR2 YYNGEE come from the germline V gene. The CDR3 sequence is 12 residues long. In nucleotides, the CDR3 is TGTGCCAGCAGCGAGCCCCGGCGGGGCTACACCTTC. It codes for CASSEPRRGYTF.

The chain links TRBV5-1 to TRBJ2-7; weak D call: TRBD1 (7 bases). This CDR3 is built from 16 residues. Germline CDR1 SGHRS, CDR2 YFSETQ. V was pared by 0 bases and J by 0 bases, with 13 bases between. CDR3 amino acids: CASSLARGALSYEQYF. For the CDR3, the DNA is TGCGCCAGCAGCTTGGCCAGGGGGGCCCTCTCCTACGAGCAGTACTTC. Supplemented by reference TRBV5-1 and TRBJ2-7, the full variable domain reads KAGVTQTPRYLIKTRGQQVTLSCSPISGHRSVSWYQQTPGQGLQFLFEYFSETQRNKGNFPGRFSGRQFSNSRSEMNVSTLELGDSALYLCASSLARGALSYEQYFGPGTRLTVT.

V and J are TRBV5-1 and TRBJ2-1, with a possible D match to TRBD2 (6 bases). This CDR3 comprises 13 residues. Per germline, CDR1 SGHRS and CDR2 YFSETQ. With 5 bases removed from V and 5 bases from J, the gap between germline ends came to 11 bases. The CDR3 reads CASRVGGDNEQFF. CDR3 coding DNA: TGCGCCAGCAGGGTTGGCGGGGACAATGAGCAGTTCTTC.

The genes are TRBV19 and TRBJ1-1, with D possibly matching TRBD1 (6 bases). This CDR3 comprises 15 residues. The germline V gene encodes CDR1 LNHDA and CDR2 SQIVND (reference sequence). Trimming took 6 bases from V and 1 from J, leaving 15 bases between them. The CDR3 DNA is TGTGCCAGTAGCGCGCTAGGGGGACGGAACACTGAAGCTTTCTTT. It is translated as CASSALGGRNTEAFF.

In nucleotides, the CDR3 is TGTGCCAGCAGCTCGTACTACGAGCAGTACTTC. The encoded protein is CASSSYYEQYF. This chain connects TRBV7-2 to TRBJ2-7; D not resolved. The germline V and J ends were trimmed by 4 bases and 3 bases, with 4 bases remaining between them. This CDR3 comprises 11 residues. Germline CDR1 is SGHTA and CDR2 is FQGNSA.

This chain joins TRBV7-2 and TRBJ1-6, with D hard to call. Germline CDR1 SGHTA, CDR2 FQGNSA. CDR3 length equals 15 residues. V lost 3 bases and J lost 0, with 6 bases in between. CDR3: CASSFRSSYNSPLHF. CDR3 nucleotide sequence: TGTGCCAGCAGCTTCCGCAGCTCCTATAATTCACCCCTCCACTTT.

The V gene is TRBV5-1, the J gene TRBJ1-4; D possibly corresponds to TRBD1 (5 bases). Germline V gives CDR1 SGHRS, CDR2 YFSETQ. V lost 4 bases, J lost 10 bases, and 20 bases lay in between. This CDR3 is 15 amino acids long. In nucleotides, the CDR3 is TGCGCCAGCAGCCCGACAGCTTCTAATGATGGAAAACTGTTTTTT. This sequence encodes CASSPTASNDGKLFF.

The V gene is TRBV20-1, the J gene TRBJ1-1; no firm D call. Germline V CDR1 and CDR2: DFQATT, SNEGSKA (reference sequence). V gave up 2 bases and J gave up 10 bases, with 11 bases separating them. The CDR3 has 11 amino acids. The CDR3 region has the DNA TGCAGTGCTAGACCCTTACTTGTAGCTTTCTTT. Translating gives CSARPLLVAFF.

This chain links TRBV28 with TRBJ1-4; D is unclear. The germline CDR1 and CDR2 sequences are MDHEN and SYDVKM. V gave up 8 bases and J gave up 6 bases, with 16 bases separating them. There are 14 residues in the CDR3. CDR3 nucleotides: TGTGCCAGCGGAGACCGGGATGGGGATGAAAAACTGTTTTTT. Protein sequence: CASGDRDGDEKLFF.

The J gene is TRBJ1-2, the V gene TRBV27, with TRBD1 as a possible D gene (5 bases). V lost 3 bases, J lost 5 bases, and 10 bases lay in between. CDR3 length equals 13 residues. CDR1 and CDR2 (germline): MNHEY, SMNVEV (reference sequence). The CDR3: CASSFTGAYGYTF. The CDR3, as DNA: TGTGCCAGCAGTTTTACAGGAGCGTATGGCTACACCTTC.

The chain carries TRBV5-1 and TRBJ2-1; 7 nucleotides agree with TRBD1. The junction had 7 bases not matched to a gene; V was cut back by 4 bases and J by 0 bases. The V gene's germline CDR1 is SGHRS and CDR2 YFSETQ. This CDR3 contains 16 residues. CDR3 nucleotide sequence: TGCGCCAGCAGCGGAACCGGGACAGTCTCCTACAATGAGCAGTTCTTC. This codes for CASSGTGTVSYNEQFF.

This chain uses TRBV7-8 with TRBJ2-5; a possible D gene is TRBD2 (7 bases). Trimming shortened V by 2 bases and J by 5 bases, and 15 bases separated the two germline ends. In germline, CDR1 is SGHVS, CDR2 FQNEAQ. CDR3 length: 15 residues. The CDR3, as DNA: TGTGCCAGCAGCTTAACGGCGGGGGCCGGGGAGACCCAGTACTTC. It specifies CASSLTAGAGETQYF.

The gene calls are TRBV7-2 and TRBJ2-3, with a weak D call TRBD1 (6 bases). CDR3 length: 17 residues. Germline V gene sequence: CDR1 SGHTA, CDR2 FQGNSA. Trimming took off 5 bases at V and 0 bases at J, with 18 bases between the two ends. The CDR3 protein is CASSPGWGRGSTDTQYF. CDR3 bases: TGTGCCAGCAGCCCCGGATGGGGCAGGGGAAGCACAGATACGCAGTATTTT. Supplemented by reference TRBV7-2 and TRBJ2-3, the full variable domain reads GAGVSQSPSNKVTEKGKDVELRCDPISGHTALYWYRQSLGQGLEFLIYFQGNSAPDKSGLPSDRFSAERTGGSVSTLTIQRTQQEDSAVYLCASSPGWGRGSTDTQYFGPGTRLTVL.